The T cell receptor (beta chain) under discussion was sequenced for a study of response to subunit inactivated influenza vaccine. For this clonotype: Its target is unknown.

Germline CDR1 is MNHNS and CDR2 is SASEGT. The trim removed 6 bases at V and 7 bases at J, leaving 8 bases unmatched. The length of the CDR3 is 14 residues. Study results and limitations: Authors proposed each seasonal influenza vaccination draws in few new T cells.

TCRdb used MiXCR to reprocess the RT-PCR reads, holding one entry per CDR3 protein. Seen here are a few hundred thousand distinct CDR3 sequences, around 13% observed once, and the top ten hold 11%. This specimen consisted of PBMCs from blood, obtained less than 13 days after vaccination. V gene TRBV6-1 combines with J gene TRBJ2-1; 8 bases are shared with TRBD1. The TCR sequence derives from a man aged 50 to 59 who received an inactivated influenza vaccine. The CDR3: CASRPGGVRNEQFF. CDR3 in DNA: TGTGCCAGCAGACCAGGGGGCGTGAGGAATGAGCAGTTCTTC.